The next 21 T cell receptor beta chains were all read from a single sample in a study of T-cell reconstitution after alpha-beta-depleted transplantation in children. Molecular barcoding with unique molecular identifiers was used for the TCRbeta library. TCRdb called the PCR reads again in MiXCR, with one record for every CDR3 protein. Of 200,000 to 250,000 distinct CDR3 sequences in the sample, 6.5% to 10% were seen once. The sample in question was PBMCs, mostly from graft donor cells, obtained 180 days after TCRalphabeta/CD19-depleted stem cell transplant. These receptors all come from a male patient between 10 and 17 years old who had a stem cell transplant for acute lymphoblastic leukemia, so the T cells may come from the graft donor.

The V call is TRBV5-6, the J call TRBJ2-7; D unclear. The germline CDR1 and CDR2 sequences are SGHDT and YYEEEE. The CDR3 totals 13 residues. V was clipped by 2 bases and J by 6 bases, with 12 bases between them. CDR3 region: CASSFAVFGEQYF. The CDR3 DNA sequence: TGTGCCAGCAGCTTCGCGGTCTTCGGCGAGCAGTACTTC.

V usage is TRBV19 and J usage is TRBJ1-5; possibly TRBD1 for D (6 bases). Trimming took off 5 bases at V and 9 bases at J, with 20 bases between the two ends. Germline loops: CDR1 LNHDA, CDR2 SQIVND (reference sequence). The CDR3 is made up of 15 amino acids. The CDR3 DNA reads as TGTGCCAGTAGTGTCTCACAGGGCCCGAGTCTGCCCCAGCATTTT. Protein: CASSVSQGPSLPQHF.

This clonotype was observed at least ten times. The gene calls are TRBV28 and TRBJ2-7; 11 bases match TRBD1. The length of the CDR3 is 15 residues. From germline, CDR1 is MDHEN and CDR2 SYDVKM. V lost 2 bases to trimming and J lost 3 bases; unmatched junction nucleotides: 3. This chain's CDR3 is CASSLAGTGGYEQYF. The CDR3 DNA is TGTGCCAGCAGTTTAGCCGGGACAGGGGGCTACGAGCAGTACTTC.

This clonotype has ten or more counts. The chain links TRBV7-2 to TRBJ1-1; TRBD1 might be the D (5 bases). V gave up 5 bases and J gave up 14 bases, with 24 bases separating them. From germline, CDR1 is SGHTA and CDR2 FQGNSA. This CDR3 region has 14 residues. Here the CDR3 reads CASSPGATTFVSFF. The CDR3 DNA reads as TGTGCCAGCAGCCCCGGGGCGACAACCTTCGTTTCCTTCTTT.

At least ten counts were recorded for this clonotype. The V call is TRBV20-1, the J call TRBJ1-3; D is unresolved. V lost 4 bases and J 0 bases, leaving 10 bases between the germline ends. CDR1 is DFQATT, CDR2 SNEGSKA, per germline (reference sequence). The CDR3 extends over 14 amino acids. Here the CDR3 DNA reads TGCAGTGCTATTGGACTGAGCTCTGGAAACACCATATATTTT. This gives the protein CSAIGLSSGNTIYF.

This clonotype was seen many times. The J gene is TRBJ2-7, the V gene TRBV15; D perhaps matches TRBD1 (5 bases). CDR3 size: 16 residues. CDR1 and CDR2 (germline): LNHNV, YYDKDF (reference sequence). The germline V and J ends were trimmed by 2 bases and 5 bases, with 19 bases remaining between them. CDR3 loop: CATSRPESRVGNEQYF. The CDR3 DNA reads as TGTGCCACCAGCAGACCCGAAAGCAGGGTAGGGAACGAGCAGTACTTC.

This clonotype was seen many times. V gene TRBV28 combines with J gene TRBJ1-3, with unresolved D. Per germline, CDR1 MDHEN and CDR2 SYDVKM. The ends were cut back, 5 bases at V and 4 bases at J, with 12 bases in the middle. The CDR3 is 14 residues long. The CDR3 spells CASSTPGVGNTIYF. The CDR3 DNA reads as TGTGCCAGCAGTACTCCGGGCGTAGGAAACACCATATATTTT.

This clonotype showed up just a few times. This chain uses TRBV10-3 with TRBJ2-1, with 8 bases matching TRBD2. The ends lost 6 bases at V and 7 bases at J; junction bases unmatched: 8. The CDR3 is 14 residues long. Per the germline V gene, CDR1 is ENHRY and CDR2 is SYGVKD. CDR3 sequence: CAIRDGLAWNEQFF. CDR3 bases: TGTGCCATCAGAGACGGACTAGCATGGAATGAGCAGTTCTTC.

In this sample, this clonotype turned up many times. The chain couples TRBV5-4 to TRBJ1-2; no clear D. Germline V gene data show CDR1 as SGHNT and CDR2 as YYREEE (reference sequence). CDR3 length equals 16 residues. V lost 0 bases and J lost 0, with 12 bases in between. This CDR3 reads CASSLEPTSANYGYTF. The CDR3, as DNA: TGTGCCAGCAGCTTGGAGCCTACATCCGCTAACTATGGCTACACCTTC.

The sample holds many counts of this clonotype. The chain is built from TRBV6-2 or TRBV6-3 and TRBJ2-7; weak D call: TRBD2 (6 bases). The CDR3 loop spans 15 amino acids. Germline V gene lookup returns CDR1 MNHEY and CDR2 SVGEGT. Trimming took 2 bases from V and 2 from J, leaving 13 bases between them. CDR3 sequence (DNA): TGTGCCAGCAGTTACGTTTCGGGGGTGGCCTACGAGCAGTACTTC. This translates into CASSYVSGVAYEQYF.

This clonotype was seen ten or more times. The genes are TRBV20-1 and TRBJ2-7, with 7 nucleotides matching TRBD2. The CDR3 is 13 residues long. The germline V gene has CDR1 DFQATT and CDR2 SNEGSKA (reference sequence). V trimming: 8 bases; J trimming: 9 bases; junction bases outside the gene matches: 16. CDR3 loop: CSFTGGPPAGQYF. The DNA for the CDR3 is TGCAGTTTCACGGGAGGACCACCAGCAGGGCAGTACTTC.

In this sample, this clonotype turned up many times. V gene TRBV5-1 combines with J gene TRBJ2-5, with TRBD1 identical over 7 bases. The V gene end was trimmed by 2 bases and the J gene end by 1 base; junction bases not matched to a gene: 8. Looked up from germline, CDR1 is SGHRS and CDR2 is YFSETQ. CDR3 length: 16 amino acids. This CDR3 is CASSFGTASFQETQYF. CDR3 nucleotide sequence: TGCGCCAGCAGCTTCGGGACAGCCTCCTTCCAAGAGACCCAGTACTTC.

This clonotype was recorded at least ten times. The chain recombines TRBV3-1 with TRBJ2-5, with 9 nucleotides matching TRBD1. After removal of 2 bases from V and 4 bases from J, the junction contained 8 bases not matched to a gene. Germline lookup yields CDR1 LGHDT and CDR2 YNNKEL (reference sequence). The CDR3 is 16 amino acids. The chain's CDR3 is CASSQRSGTGLETQYF. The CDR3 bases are TGTGCCAGCAGCCAAAGGTCCGGGACAGGGCTAGAGACCCAGTACTTC.

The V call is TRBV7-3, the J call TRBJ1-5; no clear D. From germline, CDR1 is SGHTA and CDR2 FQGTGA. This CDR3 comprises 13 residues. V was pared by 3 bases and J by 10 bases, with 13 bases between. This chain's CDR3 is CASSLKRTKPQHF. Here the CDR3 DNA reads TGTGCCAGCAGCTTGAAGAGAACCAAACCCCAGCATTTT.

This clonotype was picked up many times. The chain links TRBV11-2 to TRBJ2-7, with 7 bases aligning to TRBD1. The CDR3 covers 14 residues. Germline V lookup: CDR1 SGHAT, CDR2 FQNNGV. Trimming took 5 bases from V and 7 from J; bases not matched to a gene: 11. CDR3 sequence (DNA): TGTGCCAGCAGCCCTATACAGGGGTTGTGGGAGCAGTACTTC. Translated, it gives CASSPIQGLWEQYF.

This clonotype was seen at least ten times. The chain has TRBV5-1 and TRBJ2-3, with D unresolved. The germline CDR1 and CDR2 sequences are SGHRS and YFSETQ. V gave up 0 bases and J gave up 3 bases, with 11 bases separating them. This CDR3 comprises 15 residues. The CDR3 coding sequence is TGCGCCAGCAGCTTGGGAGGATATGAGACAGATACGCAGTATTTT. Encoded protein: CASSLGGYETDTQYF.

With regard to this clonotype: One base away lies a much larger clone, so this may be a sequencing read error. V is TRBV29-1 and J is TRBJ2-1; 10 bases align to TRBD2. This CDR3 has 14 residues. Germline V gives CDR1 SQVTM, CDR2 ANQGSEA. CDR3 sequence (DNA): TGCAGCGAGGCTAGCGGGAGAGGGTACAATGAGCAGTCCTTC. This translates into CSEASGRGYNEQSF.

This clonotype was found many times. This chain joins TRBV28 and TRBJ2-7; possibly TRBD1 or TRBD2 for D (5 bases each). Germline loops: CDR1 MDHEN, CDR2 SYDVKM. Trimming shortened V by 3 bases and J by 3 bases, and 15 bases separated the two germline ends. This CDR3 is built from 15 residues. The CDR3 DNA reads TGTGCCAGCAGTTTCATGGGGGTTGGGGGCTACGAGCAGTACTTC. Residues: CASSFMGVGGYEQYF.

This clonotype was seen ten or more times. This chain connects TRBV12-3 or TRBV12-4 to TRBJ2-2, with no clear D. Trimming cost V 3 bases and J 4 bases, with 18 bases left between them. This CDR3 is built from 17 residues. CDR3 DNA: TGTGCCAGCAGTTTTAGTTCGGTTGATAATTCCACCGGGGAGCTGTTTTTT. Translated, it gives CASSFSSVDNSTGELFF.

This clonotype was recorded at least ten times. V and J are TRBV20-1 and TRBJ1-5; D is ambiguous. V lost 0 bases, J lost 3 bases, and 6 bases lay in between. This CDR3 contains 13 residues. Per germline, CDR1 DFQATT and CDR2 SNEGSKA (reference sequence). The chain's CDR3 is CSAREELNQPQHF. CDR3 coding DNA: TGCAGTGCTAGAGAAGAGCTCAATCAGCCCCAGCATTTT.

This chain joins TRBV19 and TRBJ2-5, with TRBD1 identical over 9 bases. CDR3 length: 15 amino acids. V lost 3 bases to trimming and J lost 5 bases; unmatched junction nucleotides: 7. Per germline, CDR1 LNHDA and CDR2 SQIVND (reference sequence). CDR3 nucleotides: TGTGCCAGTAGTATCAACAGGGGGCTGTGGGAGACCCAGTACTTC. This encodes CASSINRGLWETQYF.